These 17 T cell receptor beta chains came from one sample sequenced in a study of blood T cell repertoires in COVID-19. Produced via immunoSEQ multiplex PCR; TCRdb's table is partial and in-frame only. The data hold roughly 270,000 clones, with around 84% observed a single time. What was sequenced was PBMCs or T cells enriched from blood (not recorded which). These TCRs come from a man in his forties or fifties who had been exposed to COVID-19.

This clone was recorded a few times. The chain employs TRBV18 and TRBJ1-1; 9 nucleotides match TRBD1. This CDR3 has 13 amino acids. Looked up from germline, CDR1 is KGHSH and CDR2 is LQKENI. The V gene end was trimmed by 2 bases and the J gene end by 11 bases; junction bases not matched to a gene: 6. CDR3 sequence reads: CASSPGTGFNAFF. The DNA of the CDR3 is TGTGCCAGCTCACCAGGGACAGGGTTTAACGCTTTCTTT.

The chain carries TRBV11-2 and TRBJ2-3; TRBD2 agrees at 7 bases. V trimming: 1 base; J trimming: 0 bases; junction bases outside the gene matches: 7. From germline, CDR1 is SGHAT and CDR2 FQNNGV. The CDR3 totals 17 residues. CDR3 loop: CASSLVPAGVSTDTQYF. The CDR3 region has the DNA TGTGCCAGCAGCTTAGTTCCCGCGGGAGTAAGCACAGATACGCAGTATTTT.

V gene TRBV6-6 combines with J gene TRBJ1-1; D remains unclear. Deletions cut 0 bases from V and 4 bases from J, with 15 bases between. The CDR3 covers 16 residues. Germline CDR1 is MNHNY and CDR2 is SVGAGI (reference sequence). CDR3 protein: CASSYSLVSPSTEAFF. CDR3 DNA sequence: TGTGCCAGCAGTTACTCGTTGGTCTCGCCCAGCACTGAAGCTTTCTTT.

This chain connects TRBV30 to TRBJ1-4; D unresolved. The germline V and J ends were trimmed by 5 bases and 4 bases, with 11 bases remaining between them. CDR1 and CDR2 from the germline V gene are GTSNPN and SVGIG (reference sequence). The CDR3 has 13 amino acids. This CDR3 reads CAWSGSINEKLFF. The CDR3 DNA follows: TGTGCCTGGTCCGGGTCAATTAATGAAAAACTGTTTTTT.

This chain connects TRBV19 to TRBJ1-1; D perhaps matches TRBD1 (6 bases). The CDR3 extends over 17 amino acids. CDR1 LNHDA and CDR2 SQIVND come from the germline V gene (reference sequence). Between the trimmed V and J ends, which lost 9 bases and 5 bases, there was a span of 28 bases. The chain's CDR3 is CARNESRDTGRNTEAFF. As DNA, the CDR3 is TGTGCCAGAAACGAGTCCCGGGACACGGGTAGAAATACTGAAGCTTTCTTT.

The chain employs TRBV2 and TRBJ2-2; TRBD2 matches at 8 bases. The CDR3 consists of 15 residues. Germline V gene sequence: CDR1 SNHLY, CDR2 FYNNEI. Trimming at V came to 8 bases and at J to 2 bases, leaving 7 bases not matched to a gene. The CDR3 DNA is TGTGCCAGCCGAAGACTAGCGATCAACACCGGGGAGCTGTTTTTT. It encodes CASRRLAINTGELFF.

V gene TRBV12-5 combines with J gene TRBJ2-1; 11 bases are a match to TRBD2. This CDR3 contains 16 residues. Germline trimming cut 6 bases from V and 4 bases from J; bases unmatched to any gene: 8. From germline, CDR1 is LGHNT and CDR2 FRNRAP. The CDR3 region has the DNA TGTGCTAGTGGCCGCGGGACTAGCGGACAATACAATGAGCAGTTCTTC. The encoded protein is CASGRGTSGQYNEQFF.

The chain uses TRBV7-3 and TRBJ2-2; 8 bases map to TRBD2. The CDR3 has 17 residues. Germline V gene sequence: CDR1 SGHTA, CDR2 FQGTGA. V lost 5 bases to trimming and J lost 5 bases; unmatched junction nucleotides: 13. CDR3 DNA sequence: TGTGCCAGCAGCCCCACTGAGAGCGGGAGAGGAACCGGGGAGCTGTTTTTT. Its protein product is CASSPTESGRGTGELFF.

V and J are TRBV3-1 (or the pseudogene TRBV3-2) and TRBJ2-7; D unclear. The CDR3 is 13 amino acids. The germline gives CDR1 LGHDT, CDR2 YNNKEL (reference sequence). Between the trimmed V and J ends, which lost 4 bases and 2 bases, there was a span of 9 bases. This CDR3 reads CASSLALPYEQYF. The CDR3 DNA sequence: TGTGCCAGCAGCCTAGCACTCCCCTACGAGCAGTACTTC.

This clone was counted once. Compared with germline, one end of the junction differs, possibly owing to a read error. The chain uses TRBV13 and TRBJ1-3, with D perhaps matching TRBD1 (5 bases). Germline lookup yields CDR1 PRHDT and CDR2 FYEKMQ (reference sequence). CDR3 length: 12 amino acids. This CDR3 reads CASSLQKRQLDF. The CDR3 region has the DNA TGTGCCAGCAGCTTACAAAAAAGACAGTTGGATTTT.

The V call is TRBV3-1 (or the pseudogene TRBV3-2), the J call TRBJ2-7; TRBD2 aligns across 10 bases. J lost 6 bases, V lost 1 base, and 6 bases had no gene match. Per germline, CDR1 LGHDT and CDR2 YNNKEL (reference sequence). The CDR3 runs to 15 residues. CDR3 amino acids: CASSQGLAGVGEQYF. CDR3 in DNA: TGTGCCAGCAGCCAAGGTCTAGCGGGAGTTGGCGAGCAGTACTTC.

The chain combines TRBV6-1 with TRBJ1-4, with D hard to call. The length of the CDR3 is 14 residues. With 1 base removed from V and 6 bases from J, the gap between germline ends came to 9 bases. CDR1 and CDR2 (germline): MNHNS, SASEGT. CDR3 region: CASSEGEEDEKLFF. The CDR3 DNA is TGTGCCAGCAGTGAAGGGGAGGAGGATGAAAAACTGTTTTTT.

The V and J genes are TRBV27 and TRBJ2-1; D might be TRBD2 (5 bases). Trimming took off 3 bases at V and 1 base at J, with 25 bases between the two ends. The germline V gene encodes CDR1 MNHEY and CDR2 SMNVEV (reference sequence). This CDR3 contains 20 residues. CDR3 bases: TGTGCCAGCAGTTTGGGATCCTCGCACGGGATTCCCCTTTCCTACAATGAGCAGTTCTTC. Its protein is CASSLGSSHGIPLSYNEQFF.

This chain links TRBV6-5 with TRBJ2-3; D possibly corresponds to TRBD2 (6 bases). Looked up from germline, CDR1 is MNHEY and CDR2 is SVGAGI. The V and J ends lost 8 bases and 3 bases respectively, with 12 bases between them. This CDR3 has 13 residues. The CDR3 DNA sequence: TGTGCCAGCTGGCGGGCGGGAACAGATACGCAGTATTTT. Residues: CASWRAGTDTQYF.

This sequence joins TRBV7-9 and TRBJ2-1; 14 nucleotides agree with TRBD2. With V trimmed by 5 bases and J by 1 base, 13 bases remained unmatched. Germline assignment: CDR1 SEHNR and CDR2 FQNEAQ (reference sequence). The CDR3 is 20 residues long. This chain's CDR3 is CASSGDLGTSGSLSYNEQFF. CDR3 sequence (DNA): TGTGCCAGCAGCGGGGACTTGGGGACTAGCGGGAGTTTGTCCTACAATGAGCAGTTCTTC.

The chain uses TRBV5-1 and TRBJ2-3; 7 positions match TRBD1. This CDR3 is 16 amino acids long. CDR1 is SGHRS, CDR2 YFSETQ, per germline. Germline trimming cut 4 bases from V and 1 base from J; bases unmatched to any gene: 9. The CDR3 loop is CASSGQTGRGTDTQYF. CDR3 DNA: TGCGCCAGCAGCGGACAGACAGGGAGAGGCACAGATACGCAGTATTTT.

The chain uses TRBV30 and TRBJ2-7, with D possibly being TRBD1 (6 bases). The CDR3 extends over 15 amino acids. Germline CDR1 is GTSNPN and CDR2 is SVGIG (reference sequence). V was cut by 8 bases and J by 2 bases, with 22 bases left in between. CDR3 sequence: CATTEQDRGAYEQYF. CDR3 nucleotide sequence: TGTGCCACAACCGAACAGGACAGAGGGGCCTACGAGCAGTACTTC.